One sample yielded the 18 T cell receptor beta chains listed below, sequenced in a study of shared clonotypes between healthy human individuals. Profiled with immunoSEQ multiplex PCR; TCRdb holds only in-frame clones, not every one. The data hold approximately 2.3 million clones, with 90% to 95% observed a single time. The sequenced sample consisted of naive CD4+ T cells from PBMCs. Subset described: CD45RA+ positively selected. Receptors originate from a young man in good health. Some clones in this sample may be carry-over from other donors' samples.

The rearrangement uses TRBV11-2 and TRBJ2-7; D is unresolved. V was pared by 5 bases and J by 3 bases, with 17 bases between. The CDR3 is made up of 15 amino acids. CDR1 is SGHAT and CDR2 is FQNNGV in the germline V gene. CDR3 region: CASSPRSARSYEQYF. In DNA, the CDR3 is TGTGCCAGCAGCCCCCGCTCGGCTAGAAGCTACGAGCAGTACTTC. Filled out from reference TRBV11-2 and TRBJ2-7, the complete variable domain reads EAGVAQSPRYKIIEKRQSVAFWCNPISGHATLYWYQQILGQGPKLLIQFQNNGVVDDSQLPKDRFSAERLKGVDSTLKIQPAKLEDSAVYLCASSPRSARSYEQYFGPGTRLTVT.

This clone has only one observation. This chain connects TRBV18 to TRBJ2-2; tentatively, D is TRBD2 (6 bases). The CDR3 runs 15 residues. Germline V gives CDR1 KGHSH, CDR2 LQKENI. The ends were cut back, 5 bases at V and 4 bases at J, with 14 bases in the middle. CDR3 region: CASSSGLVGTGELFF. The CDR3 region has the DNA TGTGCCAGCTCATCGGGACTGGTTGGCACCGGGGAGCTGTTTTTT.

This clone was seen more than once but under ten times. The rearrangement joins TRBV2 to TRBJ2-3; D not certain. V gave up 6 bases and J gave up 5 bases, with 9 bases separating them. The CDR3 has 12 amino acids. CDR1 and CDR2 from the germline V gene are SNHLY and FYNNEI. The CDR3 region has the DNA TGTGCCAGCAGACAGTTAGGAGATACGCAGTATTTT. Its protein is CASRQLGDTQYF.

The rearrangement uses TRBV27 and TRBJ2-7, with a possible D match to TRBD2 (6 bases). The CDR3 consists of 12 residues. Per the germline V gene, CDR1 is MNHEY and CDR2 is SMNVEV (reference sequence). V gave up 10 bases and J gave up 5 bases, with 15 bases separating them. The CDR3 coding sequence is TGTGCCACGACACGGGGAGGCCACGAGCAGTACTTC. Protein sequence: CATTRGGHEQYF.

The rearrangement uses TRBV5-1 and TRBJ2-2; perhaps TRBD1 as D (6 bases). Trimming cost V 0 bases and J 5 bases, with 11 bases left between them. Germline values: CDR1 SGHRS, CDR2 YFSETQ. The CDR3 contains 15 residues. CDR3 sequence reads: CASSLGGHETGELFF. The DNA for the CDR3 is TGCGCCAGCAGCTTGGGGGGACATGAAACCGGGGAGCTGTTTTTT.

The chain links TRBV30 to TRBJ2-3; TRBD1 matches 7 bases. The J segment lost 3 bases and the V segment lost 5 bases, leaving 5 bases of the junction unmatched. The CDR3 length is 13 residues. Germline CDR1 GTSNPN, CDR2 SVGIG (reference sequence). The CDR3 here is CAWGQQGTDTQYF. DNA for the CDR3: TGTGCCTGGGGTCAACAGGGGACAGATACGCAGTATTTT.

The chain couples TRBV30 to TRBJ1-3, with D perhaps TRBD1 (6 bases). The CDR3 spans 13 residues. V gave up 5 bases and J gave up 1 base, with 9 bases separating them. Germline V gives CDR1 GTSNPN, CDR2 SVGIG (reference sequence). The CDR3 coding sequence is TGTGCCTGGGACACAGGGTCTGGAAACACCATATATTTT. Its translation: CAWDTGSGNTIYF.

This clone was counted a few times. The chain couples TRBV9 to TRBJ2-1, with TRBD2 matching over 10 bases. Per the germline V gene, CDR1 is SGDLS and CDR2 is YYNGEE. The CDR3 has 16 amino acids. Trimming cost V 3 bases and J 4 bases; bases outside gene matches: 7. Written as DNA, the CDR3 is TGTGCCAGCAGCGCCCGATTTAGCGGGGGGTACAATGAGCAGTTCTTC. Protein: CASSARFSGGYNEQFF.

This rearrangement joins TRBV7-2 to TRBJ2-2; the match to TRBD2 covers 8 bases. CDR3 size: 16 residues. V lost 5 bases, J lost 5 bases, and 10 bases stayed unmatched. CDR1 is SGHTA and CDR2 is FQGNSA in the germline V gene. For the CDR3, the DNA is TGTGCCAGCAGCCTGGTAGTAGCGGGAAGTACCGGGGAGCTGTTTTTT. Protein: CASSLVVAGSTGELFF.

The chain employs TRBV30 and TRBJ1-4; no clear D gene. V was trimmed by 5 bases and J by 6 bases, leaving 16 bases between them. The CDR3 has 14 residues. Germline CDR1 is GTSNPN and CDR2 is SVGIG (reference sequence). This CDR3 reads CAWGKGRPDEKLFF. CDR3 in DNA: TGTGCCTGGGGCAAGGGCAGGCCGGATGAAAAACTGTTTTTT.

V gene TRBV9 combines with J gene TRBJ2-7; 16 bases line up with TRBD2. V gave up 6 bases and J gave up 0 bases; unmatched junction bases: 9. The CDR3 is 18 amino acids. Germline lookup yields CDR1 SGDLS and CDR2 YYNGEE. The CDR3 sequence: CASTPGLAGGASSYEQYF. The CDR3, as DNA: TGTGCCAGCACCCCGGGACTAGCGGGAGGGGCGAGCTCCTACGAGCAGTACTTC.

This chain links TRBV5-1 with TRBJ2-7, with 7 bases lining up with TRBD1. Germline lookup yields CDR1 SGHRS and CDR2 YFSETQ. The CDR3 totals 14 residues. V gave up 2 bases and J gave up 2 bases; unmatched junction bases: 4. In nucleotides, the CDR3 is TGCGCCAGCAGCTTCTCGACAGGGCCCTACGAGCAGTACTTC. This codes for CASSFSTGPYEQYF.

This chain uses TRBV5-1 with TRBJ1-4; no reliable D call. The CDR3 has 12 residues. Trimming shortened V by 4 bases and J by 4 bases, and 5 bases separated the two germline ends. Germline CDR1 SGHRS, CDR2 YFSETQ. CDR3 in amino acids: CASSQNNEKLFF. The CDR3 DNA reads TGCGCCAGCAGCCAGAATAATGAAAAACTGTTTTTT.

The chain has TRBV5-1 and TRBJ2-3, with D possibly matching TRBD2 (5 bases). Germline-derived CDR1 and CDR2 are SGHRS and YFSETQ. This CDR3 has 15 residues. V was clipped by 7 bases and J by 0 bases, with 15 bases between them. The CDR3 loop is CASGREPSSTDTQYF. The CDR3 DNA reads TGCGCCAGCGGACGGGAACCTTCTAGCACAGATACGCAGTATTTT. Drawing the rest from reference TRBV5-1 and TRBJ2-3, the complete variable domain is KAGVTQTPRYLIKTRGQQVTLSCSPISGHRSVSWYQQTPGQGLQFLFEYFSETQRNKGNFPGRFSGRQFSNSRSEMNVSTLELGDSALYLCASGREPSSTDTQYFGPGTRLTVL.

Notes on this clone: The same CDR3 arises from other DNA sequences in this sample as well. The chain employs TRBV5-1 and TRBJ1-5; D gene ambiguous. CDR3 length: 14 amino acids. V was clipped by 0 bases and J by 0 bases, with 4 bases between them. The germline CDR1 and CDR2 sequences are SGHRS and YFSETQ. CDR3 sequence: CASSLAGSNQPQHF. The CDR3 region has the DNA TGCGCCAGCAGCTTGGCAGGTAGCAATCAGCCCCAGCATTTT.

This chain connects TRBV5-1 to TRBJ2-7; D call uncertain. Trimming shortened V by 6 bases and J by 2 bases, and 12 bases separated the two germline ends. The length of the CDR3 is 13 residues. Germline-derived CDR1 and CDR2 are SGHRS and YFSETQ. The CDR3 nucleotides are TGCGCCAGCAAGCTCTCGGTACCCTACGAGCAGTACTTC. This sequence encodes CASKLSVPYEQYF.

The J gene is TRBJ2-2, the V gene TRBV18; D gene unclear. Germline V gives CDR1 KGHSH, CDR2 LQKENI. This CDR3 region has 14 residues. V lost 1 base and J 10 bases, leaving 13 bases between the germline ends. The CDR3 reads CASSPLMGMEELFF. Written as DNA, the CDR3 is TGTGCCAGCTCACCACTAATGGGCATGGAGGAGCTGTTTTTT. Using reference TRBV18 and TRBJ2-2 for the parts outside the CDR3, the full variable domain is NAGVMQNPRHLVRRRGQEARLRCSPMKGHSHVYWYRQLPEEGLKFMVYLQKENIIDESGMPKERFSAEFPKEGPSILRIQQVVRGDSAAYFCASSPLMGMEELFFGEGSRLTVL.

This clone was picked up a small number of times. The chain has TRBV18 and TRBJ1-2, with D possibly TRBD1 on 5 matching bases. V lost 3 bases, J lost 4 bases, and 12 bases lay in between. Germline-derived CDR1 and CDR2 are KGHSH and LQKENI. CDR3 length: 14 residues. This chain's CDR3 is CASSPTTASYGYTF. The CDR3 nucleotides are TGTGCCAGCTCACCTACGACAGCGTCCTATGGCTACACCTTC.